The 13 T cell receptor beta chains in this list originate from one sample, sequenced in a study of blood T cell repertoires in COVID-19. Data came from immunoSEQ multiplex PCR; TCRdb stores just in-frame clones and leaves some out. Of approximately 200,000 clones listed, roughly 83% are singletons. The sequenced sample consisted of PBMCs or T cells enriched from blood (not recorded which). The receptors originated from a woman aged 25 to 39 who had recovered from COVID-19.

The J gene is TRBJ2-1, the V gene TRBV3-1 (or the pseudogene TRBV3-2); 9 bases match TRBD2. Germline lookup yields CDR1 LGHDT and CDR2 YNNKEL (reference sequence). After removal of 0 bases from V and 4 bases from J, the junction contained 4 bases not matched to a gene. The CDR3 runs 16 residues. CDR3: CASSQDPSGRYNEQFF. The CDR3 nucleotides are TGTGCCAGCAGCCAAGATCCAAGCGGGAGGTACAATGAGCAGTTCTTC.

CDR3 nucleotide sequence: TGTGCCAGCAGTCCCCCCTTGCAGGCAACTAATGAAAAACTGTTTTTT. This gives the protein CASSPPLQATNEKLFF. The rearrangement joins TRBV27 to TRBJ1-4; no reliable D call. V lost 5 bases and J 0 bases, leaving 13 bases between the germline ends. CDR3 length: 16 amino acids. Germline CDR1 MNHEY, CDR2 SMNVEV (reference sequence).

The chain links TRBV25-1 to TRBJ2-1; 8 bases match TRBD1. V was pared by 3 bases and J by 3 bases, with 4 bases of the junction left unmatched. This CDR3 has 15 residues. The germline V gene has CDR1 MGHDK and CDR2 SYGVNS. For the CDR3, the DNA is TGTGCCAGCAGTGACAGGGGGCCGATCTACAATGAGCAGTTCTTC. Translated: CASSDRGPIYNEQFF.

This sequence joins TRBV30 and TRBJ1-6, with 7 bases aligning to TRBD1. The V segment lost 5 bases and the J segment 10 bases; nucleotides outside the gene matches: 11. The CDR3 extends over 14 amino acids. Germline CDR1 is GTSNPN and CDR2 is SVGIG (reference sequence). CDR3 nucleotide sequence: TGTGCCTGGCGTACTGACAGGGTCAAATCACCCCTCCACTTT. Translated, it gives CAWRTDRVKSPLHF.

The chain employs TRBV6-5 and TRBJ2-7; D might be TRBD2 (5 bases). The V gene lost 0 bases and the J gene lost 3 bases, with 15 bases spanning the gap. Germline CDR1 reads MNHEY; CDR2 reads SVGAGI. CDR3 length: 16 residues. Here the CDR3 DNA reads TGTGCCAGCAGTTACTCGGGTTCCTTTGGGAGCTACGAGCAGTACTTC. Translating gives CASSYSGSFGSYEQYF.

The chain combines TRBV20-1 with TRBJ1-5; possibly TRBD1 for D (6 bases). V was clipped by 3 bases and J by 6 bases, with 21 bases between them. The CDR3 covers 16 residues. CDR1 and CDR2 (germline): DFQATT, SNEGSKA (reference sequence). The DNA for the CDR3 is TGCAGTGCTAGTGTCCCAATGGGGGGGCGCAGTCAGCCCCAGCATTTT. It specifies CSASVPMGGRSQPQHF.

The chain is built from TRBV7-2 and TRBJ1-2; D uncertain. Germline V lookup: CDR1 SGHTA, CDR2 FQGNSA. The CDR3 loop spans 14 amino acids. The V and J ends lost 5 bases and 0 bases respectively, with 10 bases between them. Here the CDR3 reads CASSVTTTNYGYTF. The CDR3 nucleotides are TGTGCCAGCAGCGTGACAACCACTAACTATGGCTACACCTTC.

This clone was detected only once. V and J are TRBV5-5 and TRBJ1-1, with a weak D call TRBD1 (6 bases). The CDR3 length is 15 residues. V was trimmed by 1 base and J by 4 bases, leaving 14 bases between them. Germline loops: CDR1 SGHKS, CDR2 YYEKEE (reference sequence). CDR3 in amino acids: CASSLRQQGFTEAFF. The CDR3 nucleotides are TGTGCCAGCAGCTTGAGGCAACAGGGATTCACTGAAGCTTTCTTT.

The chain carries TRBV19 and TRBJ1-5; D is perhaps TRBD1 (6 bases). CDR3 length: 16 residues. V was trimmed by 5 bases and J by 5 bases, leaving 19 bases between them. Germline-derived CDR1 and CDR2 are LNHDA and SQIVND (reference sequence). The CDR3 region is CASSVEGQRGYQPQHF. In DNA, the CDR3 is TGTGCCAGTAGTGTCGAGGGCCAAAGGGGGTATCAGCCCCAGCATTTT.

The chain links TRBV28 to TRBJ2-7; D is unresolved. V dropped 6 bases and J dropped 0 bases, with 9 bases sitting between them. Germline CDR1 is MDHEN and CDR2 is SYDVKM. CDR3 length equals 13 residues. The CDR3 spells CASSPSSSYEQYF. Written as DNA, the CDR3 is TGTGCCAGCAGCCCCTCTAGCTCCTACGAGCAGTACTTC.

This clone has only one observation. CDR3 in amino acids: CASSLVGQAETQYF. CDR3 DNA: TGTGCCAGCAGCTTGGTGGGCCAGGCGGAGACCCAGTACTTC. The chain is built from TRBV5-6 and TRBJ2-5; D unclear. Trimming took 0 bases from V and 5 from J, leaving 11 bases between them. The CDR3 length is 14 residues. In germline, CDR1 is SGHDT, CDR2 YYEEEE.

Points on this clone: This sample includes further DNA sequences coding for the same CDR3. The CDR3 DNA reads as TGTGCCAGCAGCTTGGCCTTGGCAGGGGGACAAGAGACCCAGTACTTC. Translating it yields CASSLALAGGQETQYF. The chain couples TRBV5-5 to TRBJ2-5; 7 bases are shared with TRBD1. Losses at the gene ends were 0 bases for V and 2 bases for J; bases not matched to a gene: 7. Germline CDR1 is SGHKS and CDR2 is YYEKEE (reference sequence). The length of the CDR3 is 16 residues.

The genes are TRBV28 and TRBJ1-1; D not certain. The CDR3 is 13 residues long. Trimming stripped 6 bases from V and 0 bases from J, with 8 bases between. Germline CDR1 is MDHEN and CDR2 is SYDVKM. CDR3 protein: CASSRRMNTEAFF. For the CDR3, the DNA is TGTGCCAGCAGCAGGAGGATGAACACTGAAGCTTTCTTT.